This T cell receptor (beta chain) was obtained from a study of vaccination and CD4 T cells after COVID-19. Treatment: roughly 10-day PBMC culture with coronavirus spike peptide pools or control peptides (ViraFEST assay). Gathering of the CD4+ T cells, from the unexposed donor, took place before the COVID-19 pandemic (2011-2018). At the Johns Hopkins FTIC core, DNA taken from cultured CD4+ T cells was sequenced by way of the Oncomine TCR Beta short-read assay. TCRdb re-called the PCR reads through MiXCR, storing one row per CDR3 protein. Of about 10,000 distinct CDR3 sequences listed, 30% to 40% were seen once; the top ten hold around 11%. In this sample, this clonotype turned up a few times. The antigen is undetermined. This sequence originates from a human donor in good health. Sequencing was done on a sample of CD4+ T cells from blood, cultured in vitro.

The CDR3 DNA reads as TGTGCCAGCAGCTTAGGTCGGACAGGGGGCACTGAAGCTTTCTTT. This sequence encodes CASSLGRTGGTEAFF. The J gene is TRBJ1-1, the V gene TRBV7-9; TRBD1 matches 10 bases. The CDR3 totals 15 residues. J lost 4 bases, V lost 1 base, and 3 bases had no gene match. Germline values: CDR1 SEHNR, CDR2 FQNEAQ (reference sequence).